This is a list of T cell receptor beta chains from one sample in a study of CD8+CD57+ T cells in acquired aplastic anemia. TCRdb fed the reads into MiXCR, producing one record per CDR3 protein. This table has 150,000 to 180,000 distinct CDR3 sequences, 52% appearing once. Material: sorted CD4+, CD8+, or CD8+CD57+ T cells (not recorded which) from PBMCs. The receptors were gathered from a human donor with aplastic anemia. Both conserved end residues are part of each CDR3. Each record gives: J gene, clone size, V gene, D gene, CDR3 protein, CDR3 DNA. The D gene is left open where the match is weak. Expanded clones get a size class; other rows say once, few or many, or leave the size out.

>TRBJ1-4|once|TRBV11-1|NA
CASSLEQREKLFF
TGTGCCAGCAGCTTAGAACAGAGGGAAAAACTGTTTTTT
>TRBJ2-7|many|TRBV10-3|TRBD1
CAISAGTGYGEYF
TGTGCCATCAGCGCCGGGACAGGTTACGGGGAGTACTTC
>TRBJ2-7|NA|TRBV9|TRBD2
CASRRGERGEQYF
TGTGCCAGCAGGCGGGGGGAACGGGGCGAGCAGTACTTC
>TRBJ1-1|NA|TRBV19|NA
CATLPRAGGVTEAFF
TGTGCCACCTTACCCCGGGCAGGTGGGGTCACTGAAGCTTTCTTT
>TRBJ2-1|NA|TRBV5-1|NA
CASSTDSNSYNEQFF
TGCGCCAGCAGCACGGACAGCAACTCCTACAATGAGCAGTTCTTC
>TRBJ1-2|NA|TRBV11-2|NA
CASSLEGWIYGYTF
TGTGCCAGCAGCTTAGAGGGCTGGATCTATGGCTACACCTTC
>TRBJ2-2|many|TRBV19|NA
CASSIVSAGELFF
TGTGCCAGTAGTATAGTTAGCGCCGGGGAGCTGTTTTTT
>TRBJ2-1|NA|TRBV25-1|NA
CACSSYNEQFF
TGTGCCTGCAGCTCCTACAATGAGCAGTTCTTC
>TRBJ1-6|NA|TRBV12-5|TRBD1
CASGSGQGNTYNSPLHF
TGTGCTAGTGGTTCGGGACAGGGTAACACCTATAATTCACCCCTCCACTTT
>TRBJ1-1|many|TRBV6-2/TRBV6-3|TRBD1
CASSYRRAGTGRNTEAFF
TGTGCCAGCAGTTATCGCCGGGCAGGGACAGGACGCAACACTGAAGCTTTCTTT
>TRBJ2-1|few|TRBV6-4|TRBD2
CASRDRGLAVPQRGNEQFF
TGTGCCAGCAGGGACAGGGGACTAGCGGTACCGCAAAGGGGCAATGAGCAGTTCTTC
>TRBJ1-2|once|TRBV7-8|NA
CASSLTEGGYTF
TGTGCCAGCAGCCTTACTGAAGGTGGCTACACCTTC
>TRBJ2-5|once|TRBV7-6|TRBD1
CASSRDRGKVETQYF
TGTGCCAGCAGCAGGGACAGGGGGAAGGTCGAGACCCAGTACTTC
>TRBJ2-7|NA|TRBV20-1|NA
CSAQSGYRSYEQYF
TGCAGCGCCCAGAGCGGGTACCGATCCTACGAGCAGTACTTC
>TRBJ2-7|NA|TRBV7-3|TRBD2
CASSLNAGGPYEQYF
TGTGCCAGCAGCTTAAATGCGGGAGGGCCGTACGAGCAGTACTTC
>TRBJ2-5|NA|TRBV7-3|NA
CASSSAEGLTQYF
TGTGCCAGCAGCTCAGCGGAGGGCTTGACCCAGTACTTC
>TRBJ2-1|NA|TRBV7-9|TRBD1
CASSPGTGGPRNEQFF
TGTGCCAGCAGCCCGGGGACAGGGGGTCCCCGCAATGAGCAGTTCTTC
>TRBJ2-7|NA|TRBV10-2|TRBD2
CASSVYLSAGVVYEQYF
TGCGCCAGCAGTGTGTATCTCTCGGCGGGAGTTGTCTACGAGCAGTACTTC
>TRBJ1-1|many|TRBV2|NA
CASSEALGGTEAFF
TGTGCCAGCAGTGAAGCGCTGGGGGGCACTGAAGCTTTCTTT
>TRBJ2-5|NA|TRBV25-1|TRBD1
CASSAPGTVQETQYF
TGTGCCAGCAGTGCTCCCGGGACAGTCCAAGAGACCCAGTACTTC
>TRBJ2-5|many|TRBV7-7|NA
CASSWTGGVEETQYF
TGTGCCAGCAGCTGGACTGGCGGGGTAGAAGAGACCCAGTACTTC
>TRBJ2-5|NA|TRBV7-2|TRBD2
CASSPYHREGGQETQYF
TGTGCCAGCAGCCCATATCACCGGGAGGGCGGACAAGAGACCCAGTACTTC
>TRBJ1-6|many|TRBV6-4|NA
CASSEAGANSPLHF
TGTGCCAGCAGTGAGGCAGGAGCCAATTCACCCCTCCACTTT
>TRBJ1-2|NA|TRBV15|NA
CATSSPGVGYTF
TGTGCCACCAGCAGTCCAGGGGTTGGCTACACCTTC
>TRBJ1-1|NA|TRBV20-1|NA
CSADGNTEAFF
TGCAGTGCGGACGGGAACACTGAAGCTTTCTTT
>TRBJ1-1|many|TRBV27|NA
CASMGPWNTEAFF
TGTGCCAGCATGGGACCGTGGAACACTGAAGCTTTCTTT
>TRBJ1-1|many|TRBV19|NA
CASSMGAGEAFF
TGTGCCAGTAGTATGGGGGCAGGTGAAGCTTTCTTT
>TRBJ1-5|NA|TRBV7-6|TRBD1
CASSYGQGDQPQHF
TGTGCCAGCAGCTATGGACAGGGAGATCAGCCCCAGCATTTT
>TRBJ1-2|NA|TRBV19|NA
CASHTDTNYGYTF
TGTGCCAGCCACACGGACACCAACTATGGCTACACCTTC
>TRBJ2-2|NA|TRBV12-3/TRBV12-4|NA
CASRRQSTGELFF
TGTGCCAGCAGACGACAGAGCACCGGGGAGCTGTTTTTT
>TRBJ2-2|NA|TRBV7-8|NA
CASPNGELFF
TGTGCCAGCCCCAACGGGGAGCTGTTTTTT
>TRBJ2-7|NA|TRBV19|NA
CASSPQVSYEQYF
TGTGCCAGTAGTCCACAGGTCTCCTACGAGCAGTACTTC
>TRBJ2-5|NA|TRBV24-1|TRBD1
CATSGSGTGEETQYF
TGTGCCACCAGTGGCTCAGGGACAGGGGAAGAGACCCAGTACTTC
>TRBJ2-7|NA|TRBV20-1|NA
CSARGPRDYEQYF
TGCAGTGCTCGGGGACCCCGGGACTACGAGCAGTACTTC
>TRBJ1-6|many|TRBV2|TRBD1
CASSDRGQTTINSPLHF
TGTGCCAGCAGTGACAGGGGGCAGACCACGATCAATTCACCCCTCCACTTT
>TRBJ2-5|NA|TRBV20-1|NA
CSASSGGGETQYF
TGCAGTGCTAGTTCAGGAGGAGGAGAGACCCAGTACTTC
>TRBJ2-7|many|TRBV7-9|TRBD2
CASEGLAGGNYEQYF
TGTGCCAGCGAGGGACTAGCGGGGGGGAATTACGAGCAGTACTTC
>TRBJ1-1|NA|TRBV29-1|TRBD1
CSFDRDRGLEAFF
TGCAGCTTTGACCGGGACAGGGGATTAGAAGCTTTCTTT
>TRBJ2-3|many|TRBV7-8|NA
CASSLGARPQYF
TGTGCCAGCAGCTTAGGTGCTCGGCCGCAGTATTTT
>TRBJ2-3|NA|TRBV10-1|NA
CASSESRHLRTDTQYF
TGCGCCAGCAGTGAGTCGCGACACCTCCGCACAGATACGCAGTATTTT
>TRBJ2-5|once|TRBV7-3|NA
CASSVGTGETQYF
TGTGCCAGCAGCGTAGGGACCGGGGAGACCCAGTACTTC
>TRBJ1-2|many|TRBV2|NA
CASSEEPVGTIDGYTF
TGTGCCAGCAGTGAAGAGCCGGTGGGGACAATCGATGGCTACACCTTC